This T cell receptor (beta chain) came from a study of T cells in Graves' hyperthyroidism and ophthalmopathy. General study results and limits: Most thyroid-expanded clonotypes above 0.001 were also found in blood. Ophthalmopathy got predicted by the model a median about six months before its onset.

The CDR3 totals 14 residues. Trimming took 11 bases from V and 1 from J, leaving 15 bases between them. CDR1 is LGHDT, CDR2 YNNKEL, per germline (reference sequence). Amplification yielded TCR beta CDR3 regions, with RNA transcripts as the source. Carried out on the TCR CDR3, a first-round RT-PCR used the HTBI primer set. MiXCR, applied by TCRdb to the multiplex PCR reads, yields one record per CDR3 protein. The sample yields some 570,000 distinct CDR3 sequences, 14% seen once. This clonotype was picked up many times. Its target is unknown. The authors took PBMCs from 10 ml fresh peripheral blood. This chain joins TRBV3-1 and TRBJ2-1, with unresolved D. The specimen was blood. The origin of this receptor is a woman between 18 and 29 years old with Graves' ophthalmopathy. The CDR3 DNA reads as TGTGCCGCAGCCCCCCTAGGTTCCTACAATGAGCAGTTCTTC. It yields the protein CAAAPLGSYNEQFF.